This T cell receptor beta chain was sequenced for a study of cytomegalovirus exposure and HLA in healthy donors. Study-wide results and limits: Another analysis was done later, and it associated 15,000 or so TCR beta sequences with HLA alleles at 0.05 false discovery rate.

Regarding this clone: Its matching antigen is unknown.

Germline CDR1 SGHTA, CDR2 FQGTGA. The CDR3 totals 15 residues. The V and J ends lost 5 bases and 0 bases, in that order; junction bases with no gene match: 7. A multiplex PCR was run with 60 Vbeta primers and 13 Jbeta primers. TCRdb's copy holds only in-frame clones and misses some; the assay was immunoSEQ multiplex PCR. The sample lists about 140,000 clones, approximately 80% occurring once. The sequence was collected from a woman between 45 and 65 years old in good health and CMV-seropositive. Source material: PBMCs. The chain carries TRBV7-3 and TRBJ2-7; TRBD2 agrees at 7 bases. In DNA form, the CDR3 reads TGTGCCAGCAGCCTAGAACGGACTAGCTCCTACGAGCAGTACTTC. Amino acids: CASSLERTSSYEQYF.